This passage covers 9 T cell receptor beta chains from one sample sequenced in a study of graft-versus-host responses after intestinal transplantation. There were some 200,000 CFSE-labeled responder cells plated together with some 200,000 irradiated, violet-dye-labeled stimulator cells. Profiled with immunoSEQ multiplex PCR; TCRdb holds only in-frame clones, not every one. The sample has under 2,500 clones; just under 30% are singletons. Sample: alloreactive CD8+ T cells from a mixed lymphocyte reaction culture, taken before transplantation. This sample's subset: CFSE-low proliferating T cells sorted from roughly 6-day pre-transplant mixed lymphocyte reaction (GvH or HvG direction). The receptors derive from a human patient who was an organ donor for intestinal transplantation.

The chain couples TRBV5-6 to TRBJ1-1; no reliable D call. The length of the CDR3 is 14 residues. Germline CDR1 reads SGHDT; CDR2 reads YYEEEE. Trimming shortened V by 0 bases and J by 0 bases, and 6 bases separated the two germline ends. CDR3 protein: CASSLVGMNTEAFF. DNA of the CDR3: TGTGCCAGCAGCTTGGTTGGCATGAACACTGAAGCTTTCTTT.

This clone is large. The V gene is TRBV7-3, the J gene TRBJ2-7; 9 bases map to TRBD2. Per the germline V gene, CDR1 is SGHTA and CDR2 is FQGTGA. The trim removed 2 bases at V and 4 bases at J, leaving 6 bases unmatched. This CDR3 has 15 residues. The CDR3 DNA sequence: TGTGCCAGCAGCTTAGGAGCGGGGGGTCTTTACGAGCAGTACTTC. Protein product: CASSLGAGGLYEQYF. Full variable domain (outside the CDR3, taken from reference TRBV7-3 and TRBJ2-7): GAGVSQTPSNKVTEKGKYVELRCDPISGHTALYWYRQSLGQGPEFLIYFQGTGAADDSGLPNDRFFAVRPEGSVSTLKIQRTERGDSAVYLCASSLGAGGLYEQYFGPGTRLTVT.

J is TRBJ1-4 and V is TRBV7-2; D ambiguous. Trimming removed 5 bases at V and 0 bases at J, with 10 bases between. CDR3 length: 15 residues. Germline V CDR1 and CDR2: SGHTA, FQGNSA. CDR3 loop: CASSRTASTNEKLFF. CDR3 sequence (DNA): TGTGCCAGCAGCAGAACAGCCTCAACTAATGAAAAACTGTTTTTT.

The chain links TRBV19 to TRBJ2-7; the D is unclear. The germline CDR1 and CDR2 sequences are LNHDA and SQIVND (reference sequence). This CDR3 is 13 amino acids long. V lost 8 bases to trimming and J lost 2 bases, with 13 bases between them. The chain's CDR3 is CASGPGLAYEQYF. CDR3 sequence (DNA): TGTGCCAGTGGGCCAGGATTGGCCTACGAGCAGTACTTC.

This chain joins TRBV7-2 and TRBJ2-7, with 8 positions matching TRBD2. The germline CDR1 and CDR2 sequences are SGHTA and FQGNSA. J lost 2 bases, V lost 1 base, and 4 bases had no gene match. The CDR3 spans 15 residues. The CDR3: CASSLDGGAPYEQYF. The CDR3, as DNA: TGTGCCAGCAGCTTAGACGGGGGGGCGCCCTACGAGCAGTACTTC.

The chain links TRBV7-2 to TRBJ2-7, with unresolved D. The CDR3 extends over 15 amino acids. CDR1 is SGHTA and CDR2 is FQGNSA in the germline V gene. Trimming stripped 5 bases from V and 3 bases from J, with 17 bases between. The CDR3 sequence: CASSPLFSRHYEQYF. The CDR3 DNA is TGTGCCAGCAGCCCCCTTTTTAGCCGCCACTACGAGCAGTACTTC.

This clone is categorized as medium-sized. The rearrangement uses TRBV4-3 and TRBJ1-3; tentatively, D is TRBD1 (5 bases). The CDR3 contains 15 residues. Germline loops: CDR1 LGHNA, CDR2 YSLEER. Trimming pared 0 bases from V and 1 base from J, leaving 7 bases between. The CDR3 sequence: CASSQEAGSGNTIYF. For the CDR3, the DNA is TGCGCCAGCAGCCAAGAGGCAGGGTCTGGAAACACCATATATTTT.

The chain carries TRBV6-1 and TRBJ1-5, with 10 bases matching TRBD1. CDR1 is MNHNS, CDR2 SASEGT, per germline. The CDR3 extends over 14 amino acids. Trimming cost V 3 bases and J 6 bases; bases outside gene matches: 2. CDR3 protein: CASSDGTGVQPQHF. The CDR3 DNA is TGTGCCAGCAGTGACGGGACAGGGGTTCAGCCCCAGCATTTT.

The rearrangement joins TRBV9 to TRBJ1-3, with 8 positions matching TRBD1. CDR1 is SGDLS, CDR2 YYNGEE, per germline. The CDR3 spans 15 residues. Losses at the gene ends were 3 bases for V and 7 bases for J; bases not matched to a gene: 9. The DNA of the CDR3 is TGTGCCAGCAGCGCTCGACAGGGGCAGAGGAACACCATATATTTT. Its translation is CASSARQGQRNTIYF. The full variable domain, its missing parts supplied by reference TRBV9 and TRBJ1-3, is DSGVTQTPKHLITATGQRVTLRCSPRSGDLSVYWYQQSLDQGLQFLIQYYNGEERAKGNILERFSAQQFPDLHSELNLSSLELGDSALYFCASSARQGQRNTIYFGEGSWLTVV.